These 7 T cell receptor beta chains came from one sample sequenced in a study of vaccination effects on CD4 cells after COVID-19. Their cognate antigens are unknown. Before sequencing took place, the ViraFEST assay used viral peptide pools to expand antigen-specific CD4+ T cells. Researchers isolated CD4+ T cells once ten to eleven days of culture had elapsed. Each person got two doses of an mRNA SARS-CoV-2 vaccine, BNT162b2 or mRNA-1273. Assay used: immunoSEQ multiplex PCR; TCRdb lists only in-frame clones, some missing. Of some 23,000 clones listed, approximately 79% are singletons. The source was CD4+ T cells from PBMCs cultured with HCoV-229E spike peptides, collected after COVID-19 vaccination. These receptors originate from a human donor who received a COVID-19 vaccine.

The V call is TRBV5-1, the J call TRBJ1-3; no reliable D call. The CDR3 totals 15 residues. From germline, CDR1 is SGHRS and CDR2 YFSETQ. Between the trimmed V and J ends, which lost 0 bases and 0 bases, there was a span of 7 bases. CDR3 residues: CASSLDESSGNTIYF. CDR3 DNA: TGCGCCAGCAGCTTGGACGAGAGCTCTGGAAACACCATATATTTT.

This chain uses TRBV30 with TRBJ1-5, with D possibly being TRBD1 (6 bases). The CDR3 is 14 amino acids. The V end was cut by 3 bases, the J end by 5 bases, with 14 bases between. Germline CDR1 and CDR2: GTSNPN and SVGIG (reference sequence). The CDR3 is CAWSLNQGHQPQHF. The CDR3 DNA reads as TGTGCCTGGAGCCTAAACCAGGGGCATCAGCCCCAGCATTTT.

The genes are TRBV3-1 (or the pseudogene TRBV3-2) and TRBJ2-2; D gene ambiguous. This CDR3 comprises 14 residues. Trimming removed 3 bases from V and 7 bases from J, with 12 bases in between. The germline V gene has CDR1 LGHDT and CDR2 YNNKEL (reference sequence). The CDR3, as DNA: TGTGCCAGCAGCCATTCTCCTAGTGTCGGGGAGCTGTTTTTT. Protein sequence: CASSHSPSVGELFF.

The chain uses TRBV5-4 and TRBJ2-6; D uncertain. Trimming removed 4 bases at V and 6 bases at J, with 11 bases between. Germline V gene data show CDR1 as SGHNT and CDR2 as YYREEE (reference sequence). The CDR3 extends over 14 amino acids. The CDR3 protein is CASSQPLTANVLTF. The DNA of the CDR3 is TGTGCCAGCAGCCAACCGCTCACGGCCAACGTCCTGACTTTC.

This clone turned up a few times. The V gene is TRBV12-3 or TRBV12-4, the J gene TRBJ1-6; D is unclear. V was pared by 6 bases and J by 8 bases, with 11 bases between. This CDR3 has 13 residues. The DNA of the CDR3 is TGTGCCAGCAGAGCCATCCTATATTCACCCCTCCACTTT. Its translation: CASRAILYSPLHF.

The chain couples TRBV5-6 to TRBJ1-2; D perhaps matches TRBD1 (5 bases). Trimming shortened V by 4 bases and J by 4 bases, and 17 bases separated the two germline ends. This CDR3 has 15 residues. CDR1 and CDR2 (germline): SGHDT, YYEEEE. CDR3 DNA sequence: TGTGCCAGCAGCCTGCAGACAGTTGCGGTCTATGGCTACACCTTC. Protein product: CASSLQTVAVYGYTF.

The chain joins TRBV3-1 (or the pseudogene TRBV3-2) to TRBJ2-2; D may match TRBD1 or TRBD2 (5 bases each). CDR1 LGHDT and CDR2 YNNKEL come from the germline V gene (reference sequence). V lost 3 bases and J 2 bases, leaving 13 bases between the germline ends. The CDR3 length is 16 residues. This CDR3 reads CASSHQTGPNTGELFF. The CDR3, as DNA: TGTGCCAGCAGCCACCAAACGGGACCAAACACCGGGGAGCTGTTTTTT.